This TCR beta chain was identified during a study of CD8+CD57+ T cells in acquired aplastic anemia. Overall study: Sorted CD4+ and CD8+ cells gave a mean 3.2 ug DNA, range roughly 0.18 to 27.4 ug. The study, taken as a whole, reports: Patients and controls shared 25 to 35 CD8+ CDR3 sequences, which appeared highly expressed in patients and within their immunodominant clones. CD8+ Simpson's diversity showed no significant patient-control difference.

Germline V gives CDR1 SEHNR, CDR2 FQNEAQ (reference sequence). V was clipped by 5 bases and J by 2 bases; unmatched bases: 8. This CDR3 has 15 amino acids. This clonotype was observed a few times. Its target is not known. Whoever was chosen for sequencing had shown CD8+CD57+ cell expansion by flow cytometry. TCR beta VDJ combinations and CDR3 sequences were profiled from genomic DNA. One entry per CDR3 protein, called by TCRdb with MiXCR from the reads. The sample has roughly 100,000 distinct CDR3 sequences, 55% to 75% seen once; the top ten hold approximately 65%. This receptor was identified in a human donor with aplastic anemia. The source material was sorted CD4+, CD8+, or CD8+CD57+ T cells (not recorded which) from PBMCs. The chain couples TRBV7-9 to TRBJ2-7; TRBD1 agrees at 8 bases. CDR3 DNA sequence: TGTGCCAGCAGCGGCGACAGGGGCCTGCCCTACGAGCAGTACTTC. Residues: CASSGDRGLPYEQYF.